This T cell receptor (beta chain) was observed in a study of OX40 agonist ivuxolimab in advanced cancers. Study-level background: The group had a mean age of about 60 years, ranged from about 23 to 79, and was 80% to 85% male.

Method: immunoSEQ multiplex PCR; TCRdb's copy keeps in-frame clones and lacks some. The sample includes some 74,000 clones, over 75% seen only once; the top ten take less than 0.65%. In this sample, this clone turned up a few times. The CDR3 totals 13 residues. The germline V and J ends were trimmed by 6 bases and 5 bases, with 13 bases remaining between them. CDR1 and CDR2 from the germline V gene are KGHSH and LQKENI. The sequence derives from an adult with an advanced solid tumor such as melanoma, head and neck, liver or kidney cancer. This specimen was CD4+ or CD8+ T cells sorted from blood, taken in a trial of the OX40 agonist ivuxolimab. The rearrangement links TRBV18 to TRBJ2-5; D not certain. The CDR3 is CASSLLAWETQYF. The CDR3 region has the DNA TGTGCCAGCTCCCTCCTTGCTTGGGAGACCCAGTACTTC.